This T cell receptor (beta chain) was observed in a study of blood T cell repertoires in COVID-19. Study-wide context: The United States, Italy and Spain were the sources of the acute and convalescent COVID-19 samples. T cells, B-cell-depleted T cells, or PBMCs provided the cDNA or gDNA that served as material.

Per the original data handling: It was from reference gene primer amplification that nucleated cell counts were estimated. Here immunoSEQ multiplex PCR was the method, and the copy in TCRdb shows in-frame clones only, minus some. D and trimming were read from the DNA, whereas the V and J calls and clone size are those reported in that table. The sample has around 300,000 clones, roughly 90% seen once. The study assigned cohorts using participant-reported clinical history. The CDR3 consists of 15 residues. The trim removed 1 base at V and 2 bases at J, leaving 1 base unmatched. Germline V gene lookup returns CDR1 ENHRY and CDR2 SYGVKD.

Input material: PBMCs or T cells enriched from blood (not recorded which). V usage is TRBV10-3 and J usage is TRBJ2-2, with 7 bases matching TRBD1. The sequence derives from a woman in her 30s who had recovered from COVID-19. The CDR3 loop is CAISEWDSNTGELFF. CDR3 coding DNA: TGTGCCATCAGTGAGTGGGACAGCAACACCGGGGAGCTGTTTTTT.